A single sample gave rise to the 5 T cell receptor beta chains below, sequenced in a study of brain T cells in children with intractable seizures. Some clones are missing from TCRdb's copy, which holds only in-frame ones; the method was immunoSEQ multiplex PCR. The sample consists of 60,000 to 85,000 clones, 85% to 95% of them appearing once. The specimen comprised peripheral blood, sampled at surgery. The source of these receptors is a boy under three years old with tuberous sclerosis and intractable seizures.

V gene TRBV7-8 combines with J gene TRBJ2-2; D remains unclear. This CDR3 contains 15 residues. Germline lookup yields CDR1 SGHVS and CDR2 FQNEAQ. V lost 0 bases and J lost 1, with 6 bases in between. The CDR3 region has the DNA TGTGCCAGCAGCTTAGCGCACCAGAACACCGGGGAGCTGTTTTTT. Translating gives CASSLAHQNTGELFF.

This chain connects TRBV19 to TRBJ1-1, with D possibly being TRBD1 (6 bases). V shed 3 bases and J shed 5 bases, with 19 bases lying between them. Per the germline V gene, CDR1 is LNHDA and CDR2 is SQIVND (reference sequence). The CDR3 has 16 amino acids. The CDR3: CASSIPRGGRATEAFF. In DNA, the CDR3 is TGTGCCAGTAGTATCCCCAGGGGAGGTCGGGCAACTGAAGCTTTCTTT.

CDR3 coding DNA: TGTGCCAGCAGTGACTTGGACAAGTTCTACCTAGCCAAAAACATTCAGTACTTC. The encoded protein is CASSDLDKFYLAKNIQYF. The chain uses TRBV6-4 and TRBJ2-4; perhaps TRBD1 as D (5 bases). Trimming left V 1 base short and J 0 bases short, with 16 bases between. Germline lookup yields CDR1 MRHNA and CDR2 SNTAGT. This CDR3 is built from 18 residues.

The gene calls are TRBV7-2 and TRBJ2-3, with 11 positions matching TRBD2. J was trimmed by 2 bases and V by 5 bases; bases with no gene match: 3. From germline, CDR1 is SGHTA and CDR2 FQGNSA. CDR3 size: 15 residues. For the CDR3, the DNA is TGTGCCAGCAGCCCTAGCGGGGGGCCCACAGATACGCAGTATTTT. It codes for CASSPSGGPTDTQYF.

This chain joins TRBV19 and TRBJ1-5; 7 nucleotides agree with TRBD1. This CDR3 is 16 amino acids long. Germline lookup yields CDR1 LNHDA and CDR2 SQIVND (reference sequence). Trimming at V came to 4 bases and at J to 5 bases, leaving 11 bases not matched to a gene. The CDR3 DNA is TGTGCCAGTAGTAGAGGAAAGGGACAGACTTATCAGCCCCAGCATTTT. Protein product: CASSRGKGQTYQPQHF.